This T cell receptor (beta chain) was observed in a study of low-dose radiotherapy and immunotherapy resistance in tumors (dated 2022 in TCRdb). For the study in its entirety: Patients in Cohort 1 were given 0.5 Gy per fraction every 2 weeks, and the prescribed total PTV dose was 6.5 Gy. Aspirin 300 mg was taken orally once daily by patients for four cycles, starting on cycle 1 day 1. Nivolumab was administered intravenously as a 240 mg flat dose every two weeks, and ipilimumab was administered intravenously at 1 mg/kg every six weeks. Cyclophosphamide 200 mg/m2 was administered intravenously every two weeks, one day before each radiation and immunotherapy administration. Trial participants were not randomized into treatment groups. The translational analysis covered eight patients: three from the first dose cohort and the first five from the second dose cohort. For Cohort 2, the dose was 1 Gy per fraction given every two weeks, adding up to 13 Gy in total across 26 weeks.

This clonotype was detected many times. Its antigen remains unidentified. There are no base qualities to consult, and no much larger clone falls within one base. What this sample's time point label stands for: before trial treatment. The donors came from RACIN, which was a single-arm phase I dose-escalation trial that paired nivolumab and ipilimumab with aspirin, low-dose cyclophosphamide and low-dose radiotherapy. Patients with advanced, TIL-negative solid tumors were considered eligible. TCRdb shows the sequencer as Illumina HiSeq 2500. First-strand cDNA was synthesized using Superscript III and a set of TRAV- and TRBV-specific primers, so that both TCRalpha and TCRbeta chains were covered. TCRs were amplified with Phusion for roughly 20 PCR cycles using a constant-region primer together with the adapter attached to the V primers. The MessageAmp II aRNA Amplification Kit was used to amplify the isolated mRNA, with in vitro transcription run for over 15 hours at 37 degrees C. The Dynabeads mRNA DIRECT Purification Kit was used to isolate mRNA for TCR sequencing. Indexed Illumina adapters were added in a second Phusion PCR of roughly 26 cycles, after which AMPure XP beads were used to purify the products. Under the source paper's analysis protocol: Custom Perl scripts were used to pool TCR sequences that encoded the same protein, to remove out-of-frame sequences, and to calculate the abundance of each clonotype. TCR sequences supported by only a single read were excluded from analysis. The metrics used to describe the repertoires included Shannon entropy, Gini index, clonality, richness, and the frequency of TCRs shared between repertoires. TCRdb reprocessing: public reads trimmed at Q25 with fastp, clones called with MiXCR, in-frame beta chains kept. Rows merge per CDR3 protein into single entries with the most common DNA and genes. TCRdb assigned the V and J calls; the authors' analysis was not used. For this sample there are tens of thousands of distinct CDR3 sequences; about 28% appear just once. Approximately 3.7% of the sample is held by the ten biggest clonotypes.

Per the germline V gene (reference sequence), LNHDA is the CDR1 and SQIVND is the CDR2. From cysteine to phenylalanine, the CDR3 is 14 amino acids long. Of all the DNA, just the CDR3 is kept, 42 bases in frame from base 1. Trimming at the junction amounts to 3 bases on V and 5 bases on J, and the germline ends lie 13 bases apart. The origin of this receptor is a male donor with gallbladder cancer. Rearrangement joined TRBV19 to TRBJ2-5; a tentative D call is TRBD1 (5 bases match). Sequenced material: PBMCs, taken before treatment. The base sequence is TGTGCCAGTAGTATTGCAGGGTCCCAGGAGACCCAGTACTTC. Translated, this gives CASSIAGSQETQYF.